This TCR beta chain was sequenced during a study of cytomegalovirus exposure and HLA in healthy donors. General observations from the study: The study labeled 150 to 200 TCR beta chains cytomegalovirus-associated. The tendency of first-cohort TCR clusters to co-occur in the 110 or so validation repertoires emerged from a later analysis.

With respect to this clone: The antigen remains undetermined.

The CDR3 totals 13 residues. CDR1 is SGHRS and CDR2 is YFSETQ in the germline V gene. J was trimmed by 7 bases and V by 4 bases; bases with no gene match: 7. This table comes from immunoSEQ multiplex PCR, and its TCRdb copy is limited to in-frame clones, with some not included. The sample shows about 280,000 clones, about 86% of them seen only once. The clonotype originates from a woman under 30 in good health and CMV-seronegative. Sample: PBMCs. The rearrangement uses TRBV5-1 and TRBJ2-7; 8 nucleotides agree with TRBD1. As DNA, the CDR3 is TGCGCCAGCAGCCTAAGGACAGGGAGGGAGCAGTACTTC. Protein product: CASSLRTGREQYF. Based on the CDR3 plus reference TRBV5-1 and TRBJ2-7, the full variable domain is KAGVTQTPRYLIKTRGQQVTLSCSPISGHRSVSWYQQTPGQGLQFLFEYFSETQRNKGNFPGRFSGRQFSNSRSEMNVSTLELGDSALYLCASSLRTGREQYFGPGTRLTVT.